Listed below are T cell receptor beta chains from one sample, sequenced in a study of regulatory T cells in long-lasting Graves disease. TCRdb reprocessed the multiplex PCR reads via MiXCR and lists one record per CDR3 protein. The data contain some 370,000 distinct CDR3 sequences, more than 20% of them singletons. The sample here was peripheral blood mononuclear cells (PBMCs), taken when the disease was refractory, from a patient treated with antithyroid drugs. The receptors shown here come from a female donor with Graves disease. Each CDR3 is given with its conserved first and last residue. A D gene is named only where the DNA matches it firmly. Clone size is shown for a subset of rows, as once, few, many or a class of expanded clone.

>TRBJ2-5|TRBV27|TRBD2|many
TGTGCCAGCAGGCTACTAGCGGGAGGCGGTGAGACCCAGTACTTC
CASRLLAGGGETQYF
>TRBJ2-2|TRBV20-1|-|-
TGCAGTGCTAGAGTACCGGGACCCGTGAACACCGGGGAGCTGTTTTTT
CSARVPGPVNTGELFF
>TRBJ2-3|TRBV28|TRBD2|few
TGTGCCAGCAGTTGGGCCGGACTAGCGACCACAGATACGCAGTATTTT
CASSWAGLATTDTQYF
>TRBJ1-2|TRBV18|-|few
TGTGCCAGCTCACCGTTCCCCGGTGGCTACACCTTC
CASSPFPGGYTF
>TRBJ2-7|TRBV7-9|TRBD1|few
TGTGCCAGCAGCCTCCCCGGGACAGACTCCTACGAGCAGTACTTC
CASSLPGTDSYEQYF
>TRBJ1-3|TRBV2|-|few
TGTGCCAGCAGTGAATCTAGCACAGGGCGACTAAACACCATATATTTT
CASSESSTGRLNTIYF
>TRBJ2-1|TRBV12-3/TRBV12-4|-|-
TGTGCCAGCAGTTTAGGGGGGGGGCCGGTCTACAATGAGCAGTTCTTC
CASSLGGGPVYNEQFF
>TRBJ2-7|TRBV30|-|-
TGTGCCTGGGGGGACGTCGGGGTCTACGAGCAGTACTTC
CAWGDVGVYEQYF
>TRBJ1-1|TRBV12-3/TRBV12-4|-|many
TGTGCCAGCAGCCAAAACCGGGGGGTTCGCACTGAAGCTTTCTTT
CASSQNRGVRTEAFF
>TRBJ2-4|TRBV10-3|-|-
TGTGCCATCAGTGAGTCGACAGCCCATCCTCACGCTCTAGGCAAAAACATTCAGTACTTC
CAISESTAHPHALGKNIQYF
>TRBJ1-2|TRBV6-2/TRBV6-3|-|many
TGTGCCAGCAGTTACGCAGGGAGGAAGAGCTATGGCTACACCTTC
CASSYAGRKSYGYTF
>TRBJ2-7|TRBV6-1|-|many
TGTGCCAGCAAACACGGGAGTCCCGGCTACGAGCAGTACTTC
CASKHGSPGYEQYF
>TRBJ2-2|TRBV30|TRBD2|many
TGTGCCTGCGCCGCGTTGGGGGGGACCGGGGAGCTGTTTTTT
CACAALGGTGELFF
>TRBJ2-7|TRBV5-1|-|many
TGCGCCAGCAGCTCGACAGGAACCGAGCAGTACTTC
CASSSTGTEQYF
>TRBJ2-7|TRBV5-1|-|-
TGCGCCAGCAGCTTCGATCAGGGGGGCGAGCAGTACTTC
CASSFDQGGEQYF
>TRBJ2-2|TRBV19|TRBD2|-
TGTGCCAGTAATCCGGGACTAGCGAACACCGGGGAGCTGTTTTTT
CASNPGLANTGELFF